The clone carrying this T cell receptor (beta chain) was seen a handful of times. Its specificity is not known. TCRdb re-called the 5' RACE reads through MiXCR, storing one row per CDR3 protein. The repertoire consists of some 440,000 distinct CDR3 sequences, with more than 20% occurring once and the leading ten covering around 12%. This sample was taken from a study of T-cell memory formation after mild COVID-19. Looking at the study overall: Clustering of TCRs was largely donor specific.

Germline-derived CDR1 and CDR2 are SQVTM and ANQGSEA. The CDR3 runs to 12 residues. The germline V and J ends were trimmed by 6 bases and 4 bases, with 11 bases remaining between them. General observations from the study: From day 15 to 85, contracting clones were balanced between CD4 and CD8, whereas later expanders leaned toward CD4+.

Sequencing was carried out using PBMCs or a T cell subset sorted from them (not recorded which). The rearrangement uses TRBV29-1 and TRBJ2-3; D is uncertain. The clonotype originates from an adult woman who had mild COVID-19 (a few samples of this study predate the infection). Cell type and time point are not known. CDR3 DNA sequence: TGCAGCGTAAGAGCACTCCCAGATACGCAGTATTTT. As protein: CSVRALPDTQYF.